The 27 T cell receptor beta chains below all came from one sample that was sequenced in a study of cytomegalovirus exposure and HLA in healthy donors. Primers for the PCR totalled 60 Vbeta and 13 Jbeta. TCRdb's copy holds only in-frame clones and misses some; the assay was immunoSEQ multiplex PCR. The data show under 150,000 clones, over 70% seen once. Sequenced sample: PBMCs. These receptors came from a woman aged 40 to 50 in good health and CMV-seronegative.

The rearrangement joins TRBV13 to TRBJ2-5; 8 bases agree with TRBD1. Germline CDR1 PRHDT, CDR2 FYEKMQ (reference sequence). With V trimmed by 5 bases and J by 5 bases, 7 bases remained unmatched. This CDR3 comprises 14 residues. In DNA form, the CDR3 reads TGTGCCAGCAGCGCCGGACAGGGTAGGGAGACCCAGTACTTC. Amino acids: CASSAGQGRETQYF.

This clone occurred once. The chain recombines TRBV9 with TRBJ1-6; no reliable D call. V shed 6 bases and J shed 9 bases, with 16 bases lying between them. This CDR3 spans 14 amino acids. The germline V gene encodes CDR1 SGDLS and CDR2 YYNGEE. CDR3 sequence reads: CASTDTPSPSPLHF. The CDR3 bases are TGTGCCAGCACAGACACGCCGTCTCCTTCACCCCTCCACTTT.

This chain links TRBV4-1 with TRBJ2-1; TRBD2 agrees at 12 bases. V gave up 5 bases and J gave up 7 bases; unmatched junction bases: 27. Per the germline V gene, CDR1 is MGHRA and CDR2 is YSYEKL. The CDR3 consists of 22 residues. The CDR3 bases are TGCGCCAGCAGCTATCCGGCGGAGGGACGACTAGCGGGAGACCCCGGGGGAAATGAGCAGTTCTTC. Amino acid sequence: CASSYPAEGRLAGDPGGNEQFF.

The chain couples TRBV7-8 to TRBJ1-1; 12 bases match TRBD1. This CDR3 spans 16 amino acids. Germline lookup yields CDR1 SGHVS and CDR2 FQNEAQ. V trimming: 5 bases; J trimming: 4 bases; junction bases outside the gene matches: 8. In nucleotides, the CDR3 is TGTGCCAGCAGCCAAGGGACAGGGGGCGCATCCACTGAAGCTTTCTTT. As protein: CASSQGTGGASTEAFF.

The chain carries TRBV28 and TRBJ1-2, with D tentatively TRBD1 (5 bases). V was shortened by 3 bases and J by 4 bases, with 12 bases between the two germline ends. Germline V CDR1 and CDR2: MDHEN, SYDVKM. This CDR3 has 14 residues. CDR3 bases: TGTGCCAGCAGTTTCCAGGGCTGGGGCTATGGCTACACCTTC. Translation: CASSFQGWGYGYTF.

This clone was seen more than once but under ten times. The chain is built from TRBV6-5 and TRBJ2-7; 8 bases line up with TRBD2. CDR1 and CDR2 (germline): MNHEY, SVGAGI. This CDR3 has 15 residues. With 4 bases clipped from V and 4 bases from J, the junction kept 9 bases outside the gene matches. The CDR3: CASSSPGGGRYEQYF. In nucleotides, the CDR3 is TGTGCCAGCAGTTCTCCGGGGGGGGGTCGGTACGAGCAGTACTTC.

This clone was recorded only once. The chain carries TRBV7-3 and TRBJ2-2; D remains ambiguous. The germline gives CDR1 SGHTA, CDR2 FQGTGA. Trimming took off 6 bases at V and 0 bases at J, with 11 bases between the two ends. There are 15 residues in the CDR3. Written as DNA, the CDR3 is TGTGCCAGCAGTTCCGGGTACCCGAACACCGGGGAGCTGTTTTTT. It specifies CASSSGYPNTGELFF.

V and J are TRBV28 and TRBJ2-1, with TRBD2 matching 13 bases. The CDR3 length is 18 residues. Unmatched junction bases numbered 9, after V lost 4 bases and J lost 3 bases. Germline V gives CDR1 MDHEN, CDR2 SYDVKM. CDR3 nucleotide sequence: TGTGCCAGCAGTTCCGGGACTAGCGGGATATCAAACTACAATGAGCAGTTCTTC. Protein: CASSSGTSGISNYNEQFF.

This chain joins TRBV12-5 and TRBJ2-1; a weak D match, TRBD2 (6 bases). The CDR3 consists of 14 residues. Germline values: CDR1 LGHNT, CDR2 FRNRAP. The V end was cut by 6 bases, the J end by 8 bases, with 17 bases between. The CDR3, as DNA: TGTGCTAGTGGGGAGGGATGGACTGGTCATGAGCAGTTCTTC. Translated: CASGEGWTGHEQFF.

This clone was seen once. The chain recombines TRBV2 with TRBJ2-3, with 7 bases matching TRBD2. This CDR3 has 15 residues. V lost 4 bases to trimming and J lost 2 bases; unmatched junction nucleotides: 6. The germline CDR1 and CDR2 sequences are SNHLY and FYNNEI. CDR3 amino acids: CASSVGEGLTDTQYF. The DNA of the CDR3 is TGTGCCAGCAGTGTCGGGGAGGGCCTCACAGATACGCAGTATTTT.

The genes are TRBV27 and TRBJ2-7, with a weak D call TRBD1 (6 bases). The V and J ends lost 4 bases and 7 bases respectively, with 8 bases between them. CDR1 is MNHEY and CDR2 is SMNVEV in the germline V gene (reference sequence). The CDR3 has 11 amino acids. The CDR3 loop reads CASSSQGEQYF. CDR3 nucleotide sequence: TGTGCCAGCAGTTCCCAGGGGGAGCAGTACTTC.

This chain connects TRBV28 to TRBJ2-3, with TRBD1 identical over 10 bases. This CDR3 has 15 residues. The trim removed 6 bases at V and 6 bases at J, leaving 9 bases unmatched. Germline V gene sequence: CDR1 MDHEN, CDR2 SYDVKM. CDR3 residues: CASSEWTGGRDTQYF. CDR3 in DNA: TGTGCCAGCAGCGAATGGACAGGGGGAAGGGATACGCAGTATTTT.

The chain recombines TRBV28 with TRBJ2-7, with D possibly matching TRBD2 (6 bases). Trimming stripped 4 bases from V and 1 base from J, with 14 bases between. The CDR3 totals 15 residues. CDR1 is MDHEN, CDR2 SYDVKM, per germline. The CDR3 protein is CASSSIREWSYEQYF. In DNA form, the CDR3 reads TGTGCCAGCAGTTCTATCCGGGAGTGGTCCTACGAGCAGTACTTC.

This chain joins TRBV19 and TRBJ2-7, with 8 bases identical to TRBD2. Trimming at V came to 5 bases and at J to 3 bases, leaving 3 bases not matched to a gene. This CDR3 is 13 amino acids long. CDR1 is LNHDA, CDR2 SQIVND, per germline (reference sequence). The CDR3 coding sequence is TGTGCCAGTAGTCTCGGGGGGGACTACGAGCAGTACTTC. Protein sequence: CASSLGGDYEQYF.

The CDR3 nucleotides read TGTGCCAGCTCACCAAGACAGAACTATGGCTACACCTTC. Translating it yields CASSPRQNYGYTF. The J gene is TRBJ1-2, the V gene TRBV18; TRBD1 might be the D (5 bases). The CDR3 runs 13 residues. Trimming cost V 2 bases and J 2 bases, with 6 bases left between them. Germline CDR1 KGHSH, CDR2 LQKENI.

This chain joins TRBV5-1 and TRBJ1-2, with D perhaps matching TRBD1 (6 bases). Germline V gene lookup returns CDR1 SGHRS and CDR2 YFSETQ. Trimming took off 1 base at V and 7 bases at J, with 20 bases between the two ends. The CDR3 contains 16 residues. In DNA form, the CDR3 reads TGCGCCAGCAGCTTGAATTTGGGGGCGACAGTAAGTGGCTACACCTTC. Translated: CASSLNLGATVSGYTF.

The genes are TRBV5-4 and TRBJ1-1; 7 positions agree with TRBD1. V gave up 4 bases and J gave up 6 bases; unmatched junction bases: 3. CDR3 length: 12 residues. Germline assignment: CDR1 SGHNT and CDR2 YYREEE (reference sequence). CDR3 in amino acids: CASSPQGAEAFF. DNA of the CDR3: TGTGCCAGCAGCCCTCAGGGGGCTGAAGCTTTCTTT. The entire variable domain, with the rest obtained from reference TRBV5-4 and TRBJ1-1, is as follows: ETGVTQSPTHLIKTRGQQVTLRCSSQSGHNTVSWYQQALGQGPQFIFQYYREEENGRGNFPPRFSGLQFPNYSSELNVNALELDDSALYLCASSPQGAEAFFGQGTRLTVV.

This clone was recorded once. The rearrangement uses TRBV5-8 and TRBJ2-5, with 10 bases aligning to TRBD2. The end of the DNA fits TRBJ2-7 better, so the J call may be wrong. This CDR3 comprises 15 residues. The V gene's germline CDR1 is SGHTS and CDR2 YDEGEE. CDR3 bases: TGTGCCAGCAGCTTCTTAGCGGGGGGCTTGAACGAGCAGTACTTC. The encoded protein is CASSFLAGGLNEQYF.

Written as DNA, the CDR3 is TGTGCCAGCAGTTCAGGGGATGTAGATGAAGCTTTCTTT. Its translation: CASSSGDVDEAFF. The chain employs TRBV28 and TRBJ1-1, with D possibly being TRBD1 (6 bases). In germline, CDR1 is MDHEN, CDR2 SYDVKM. V lost 4 bases and J lost 7, with 13 bases in between. This CDR3 is built from 13 residues.

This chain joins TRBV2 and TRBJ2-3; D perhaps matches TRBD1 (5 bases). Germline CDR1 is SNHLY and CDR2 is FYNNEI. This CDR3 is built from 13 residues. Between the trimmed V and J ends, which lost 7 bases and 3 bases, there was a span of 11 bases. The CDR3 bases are TGTGCCAGCAAGGCCAGGGCTACAGATACGCAGTATTTT. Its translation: CASKARATDTQYF.

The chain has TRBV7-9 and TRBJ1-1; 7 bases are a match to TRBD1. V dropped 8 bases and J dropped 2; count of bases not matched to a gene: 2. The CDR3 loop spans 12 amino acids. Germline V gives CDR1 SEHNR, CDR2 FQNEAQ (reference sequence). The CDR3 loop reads CASGTVNTEAFF. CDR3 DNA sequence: TGTGCCAGCGGGACAGTTAACACTGAAGCTTTCTTT.

CDR3 coding DNA: TGTGCCAGTAGTATAGACCCCAGGGGACGGAGCTCCTACAATGAGCAGTTCTTC. This codes for CASSIDPRGRSSYNEQFF. The rearrangement uses TRBV19 and TRBJ2-1; D perhaps matches TRBD1 (6 bases). This CDR3 comprises 18 residues. Looked up from germline, CDR1 is LNHDA and CDR2 is SQIVND (reference sequence). Trimming took off 0 bases at V and 0 bases at J, with 15 bases between the two ends.

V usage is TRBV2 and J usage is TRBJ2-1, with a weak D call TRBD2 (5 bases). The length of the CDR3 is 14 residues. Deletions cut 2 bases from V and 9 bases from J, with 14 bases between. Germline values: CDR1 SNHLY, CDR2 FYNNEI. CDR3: CASSELGGGGEQFF. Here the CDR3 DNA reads TGTGCCAGCAGTGAATTGGGTGGAGGAGGTGAGCAGTTCTTC.

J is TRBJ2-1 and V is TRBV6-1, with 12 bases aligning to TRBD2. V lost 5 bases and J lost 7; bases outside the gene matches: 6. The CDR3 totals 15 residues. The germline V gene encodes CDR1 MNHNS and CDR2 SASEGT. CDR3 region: CASSLAGGPSNEQFF. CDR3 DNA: TGTGCCAGCAGTCTAGCGGGAGGGCCGAGTAATGAGCAGTTCTTC.

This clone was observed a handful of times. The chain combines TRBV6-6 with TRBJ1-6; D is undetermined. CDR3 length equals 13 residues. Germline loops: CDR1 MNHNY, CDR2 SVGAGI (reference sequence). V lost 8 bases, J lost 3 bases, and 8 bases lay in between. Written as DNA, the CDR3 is TGTGCCAGCGCGGTCAACTATAATTCACCCCTCCACTTT. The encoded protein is CASAVNYNSPLHF.

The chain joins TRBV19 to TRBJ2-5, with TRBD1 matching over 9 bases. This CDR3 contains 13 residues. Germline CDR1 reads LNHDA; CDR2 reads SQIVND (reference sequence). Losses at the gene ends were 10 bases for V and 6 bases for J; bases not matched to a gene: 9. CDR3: CATQGTGWQTQYF. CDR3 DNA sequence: TGTGCCACTCAAGGGACAGGGTGGCAGACCCAGTACTTC. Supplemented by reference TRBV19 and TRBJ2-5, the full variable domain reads DGGITQSPKYLFRKEGQNVTLSCEQNLNHDAMYWYRQDPGQGLRLIYYSQIVNDFQKGDIAEGYSVSREKKESFPLTVTSAQKNPTAFYLCATQGTGWQTQYFGPGTRLLVL.

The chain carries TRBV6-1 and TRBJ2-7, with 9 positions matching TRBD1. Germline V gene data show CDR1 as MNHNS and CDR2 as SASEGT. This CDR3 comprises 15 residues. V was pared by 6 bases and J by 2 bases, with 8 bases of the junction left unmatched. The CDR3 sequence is CASSAGTGIAYEQYF. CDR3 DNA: TGTGCCAGCAGCGCCGGGACAGGGATCGCCTACGAGCAGTACTTC.